This T cell receptor (beta chain) derives from a study of cytomegalovirus exposure and HLA in healthy donors. This clone has a handful of counts. 60 Vbeta and 13 Jbeta primers were used in PCR. The table came from immunoSEQ multiplex PCR; TCRdb's copy has only in-frame clones and leaves some out. The sample has about 160,000 clones, 80% to 90% seen once. This CDR3 region has 17 residues. V and J are TRBV21-1 and TRBJ2-4; the DNA was not used to check the table's D call, TRBD2. TRBV21-1 is shown as a pseudogene. The sample consisted of PBMCs. The origin of this receptor is a woman aged 18-29 years in good health and CMV-seronegative. CDR3 DNA sequence: TGTGCCAGCAGCAAAGCTGGACTAGCGGGAGGGTCAAACATTCAGTACTTC. Translation: CASSKAGLAGGSNIQYF.